The next 11 T cell receptor beta chains were all read from a single sample in a study of T cell repertoires in cytomegalovirus infection. One entry per CDR3 protein results from TCRdb running MiXCR on the reads. The sample consists of 200,000 to 300,000 distinct CDR3 sequences, roughly 15% of them appearing once. The sample consisted of PBMCs. The receptors shown here come from a human donor in good health (CMV status not recorded). Some clones in this sample may be carry-over from other donors' samples.

This clonotype was counted many times. J is TRBJ2-7 and V is TRBV7-2; 7 bases are a match to TRBD1. The CDR3 extends over 14 amino acids. Germline CDR1 and CDR2: SGHTA and FQGNSA. V shed 5 bases, J shed 2 bases, and the junction held 6 bases outside the gene matches. The CDR3 region is CASSITGTAYEQYF. In nucleotides, the CDR3 is TGTGCCAGCAGCATTACCGGGACAGCCTACGAGCAGTACTTC.

This clonotype was observed at least ten times. The rearrangement joins TRBV7-2 to TRBJ2-7; the D gene is possibly TRBD2 (5 bases). Germline V gene sequence: CDR1 SGHTA, CDR2 FQGNSA. The V and J ends lost 3 bases and 7 bases respectively, with 19 bases between them. This CDR3 spans 15 amino acids. The CDR3 spells CASSFTGMGSGEQYF. CDR3 DNA: TGTGCCAGCAGCTTCACGGGGATGGGCTCCGGGGAGCAGTACTTC. Filled out from reference TRBV7-2 and TRBJ2-7, the complete variable domain reads GAGVSQSPSNKVTEKGKDVELRCDPISGHTALYWYRQSLGQGLEFLIYFQGNSAPDKSGLPSDRFSAERTGGSVSTLTIQRTQQEDSAVYLCASSFTGMGSGEQYFGPGTRLTVT.

This clonotype was counted many times. The chain joins TRBV6-2 or TRBV6-3 to TRBJ2-6; 7 bases are shared with TRBD2. The CDR3 sequence is 15 residues long. J gave up 0 bases and V 4 bases, and 0 bases lay outside the gene matches. Germline lookup yields CDR1 MNHEY and CDR2 SVGEGT. The DNA of the CDR3 is TGTGCCAGCAGTTGGGGGGGCTCTGGGGCCAACGTCCTGACTTTC. Protein product: CASSWGGSGANVLTF.

This clonotype was detected ten times or more. The V and J genes are TRBV7-2 and TRBJ2-5; 12 bases agree with TRBD2. J was trimmed by 10 bases and V by 1 base; bases with no gene match: 25. CDR1 SGHTA and CDR2 FQGNSA come from the germline V gene. This CDR3 contains 21 residues. Written as DNA, the CDR3 is TGTGCCAGCAGCTTAGTTGGGTCCCCGGGACTAGCGGGCTCGGGCGTGAGGGACCAGTACTTC. Its protein is CASSLVGSPGLAGSGVRDQYF.

In regard to this clonotype: Since the CDR3 does not end with the conserved phenylalanine or tryptophan, this likely comes from a read error. It is unclear where the CDR3 begins or ends on the DNA, so no DNA is shown, and the CDR3 is as TCRdb lists it. The chain uses TRBV5-8 and TRBJ2-3; the table names TRBD1, a call not compared with the DNA. The CDR3 has 13 amino acids, counting both end residues. Germline V gene data show CDR1 as SGHTS and CDR2 as YDEGEE. Here the CDR3 reads CASSLSFNRVYVR.

This clonotype was picked up a small number of times. The V and J genes are TRBV5-4 and TRBJ2-5; D is unresolved. The CDR3 runs 16 residues. CDR1 and CDR2 (germline): SGHNT, YYREEE (reference sequence). The V end was cut by 3 bases, the J end by 0 bases, with 15 bases between. DNA for the CDR3: TGTGCCAGCAGCTCCAAGGCGGTGCTGTACCAAGAGACCCAGTACTTC. This codes for CASSSKAVLYQETQYF.

As for this clonotype: Its ends do not fully match the called genes, so a read error is possible. The chain couples TRBV12-3 or TRBV12-4 to TRBJ1-4; no firm D call. This CDR3 spans 15 amino acids. The CDR3: CASSSGYPANEILFF. CDR3 DNA: TGTGCCAGCAGTTCTGGGTACCCGGCTAATGAAATACTGTTTTTT.

The chain has TRBV20-1 and TRBJ2-7, with D possibly matching TRBD2 (6 bases). CDR1 is DFQATT, CDR2 SNEGSKA, per germline (reference sequence). The CDR3 totals 12 residues. Between the trimmed V and J ends, which lost 6 bases and 3 bases, there was a span of 12 bases. This CDR3 is CSACLSGYEQYF. The CDR3 nucleotides read TGCAGTGCGTGCCTTAGCGGCTACGAGCAGTACTTC.

This clonotype has just a few counts. The chain links TRBV19 to TRBJ1-5; TRBD1 agrees at 7 bases. Germline assignment: CDR1 LNHDA and CDR2 SQIVND (reference sequence). With V trimmed by 3 bases and J by 10 bases, 9 bases remained unmatched. This CDR3 is 14 amino acids long. For the CDR3, the DNA is TGTGCCAGTAGTATGACGACAGGGACCCAACCCCAGCATTTT. The encoded protein is CASSMTTGTQPQHF.

At least ten counts were recorded for this clonotype. This chain connects TRBV11-2 to TRBJ1-5, with TRBD1 matching over 8 bases. The germline gives CDR1 SGHAT, CDR2 FQNNGV. The CDR3 covers 16 residues. Germline trimming cut 5 bases from V and 4 bases from J; bases unmatched to any gene: 10. CDR3 coding DNA: TGTGCCAGCAGCCCGTACTCGGGACAGGTGAATCAGCCCCAGCATTTT. This gives the protein CASSPYSGQVNQPQHF.

The rearrangement joins TRBV4-2 to TRBJ2-6; 14 bases match TRBD2. J gave up 2 bases and V 1 base, and 1 base lay outside the gene matches. Germline CDR1 LGHNA, CDR2 YNFKEQ. The CDR3 spans 18 residues. The CDR3 region is CASSQGGLAGAGANVLTF. In nucleotides, the CDR3 is TGTGCCAGCAGCCAAGGGGGACTAGCGGGAGCTGGGGCCAACGTCCTGACTTTC.